The clone carrying this T cell receptor (beta chain) was seen only a few times. Its target is not known. Quantitative 5'-RACE was performed with molecular barcodes, and it yielded the TCR beta libraries. Using its own MiXCR run on the 5' RACE reads, TCRdb lists one record per CDR3 protein. The sample contains hundreds of thousands of distinct CDR3 sequences, around 26% of which appear only once. CDR3 size: 13 residues. V lost 3 bases to trimming and J lost 0 bases, with 3 bases between them. In germline, CDR1 is WSHSY, CDR2 SAAADI. These data belong to a study of CD8 T cells in ankylosing spondylitis. Study results and caveats: Roughly eight highly homologous variants made up a TCR beta motif that seemed to typify ankylosing spondylitis blood.

The chain links TRBV10-2 to TRBJ2-4; no clear D gene. Sequencing used blood, either unsorted or a sorted T cell fraction (not recorded which). This receptor was obtained from a male donor with ankylosing spondylitis. The CDR3 DNA follows: TGCGCCAGCAGTGATGTAGCCAAAAACATTCAGTACTTC. Protein sequence: CASSDVAKNIQYF.